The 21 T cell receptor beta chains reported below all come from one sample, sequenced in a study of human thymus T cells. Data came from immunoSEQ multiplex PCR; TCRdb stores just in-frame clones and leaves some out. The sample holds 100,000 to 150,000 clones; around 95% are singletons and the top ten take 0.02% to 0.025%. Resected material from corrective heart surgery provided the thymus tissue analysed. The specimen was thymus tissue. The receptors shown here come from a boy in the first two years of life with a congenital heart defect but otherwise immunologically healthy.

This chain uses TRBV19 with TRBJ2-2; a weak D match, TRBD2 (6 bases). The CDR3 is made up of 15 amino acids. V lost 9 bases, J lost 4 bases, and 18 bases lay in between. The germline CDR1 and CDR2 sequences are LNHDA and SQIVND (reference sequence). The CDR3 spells CASGGQVTSTGELFF. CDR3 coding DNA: TGTGCCAGCGGGGGTCAGGTTACAAGCACCGGGGAGCTGTTTTTT.

The CDR3 loop reads CASSLGPGGPVRTNIQYF. CDR3 nucleotides: TGTGCCAGCAGCTTAGGCCCGGGGGGGCCGGTTCGGACGAACATTCAGTACTTC. The gene calls are TRBV7-2 and TRBJ2-4; 8 nucleotides match TRBD2. The CDR3 length is 18 residues. The V gene end was trimmed by 1 base and the J gene end by 7 bases; junction bases not matched to a gene: 15. Germline V CDR1 and CDR2: SGHTA, FQGNSA.

The CDR3 nucleotides read TGTGCCAGCAGTTTACAGGGGGGACAGGGAATGGAAGTGAACACTGAAGCTTTCTTT. It yields the protein CASSLQGGQGMEVNTEAFF. The rearrangement uses TRBV28 and TRBJ1-1; TRBD1 matches at 9 bases. The CDR3 spans 19 residues. The V segment lost 2 bases and the J segment 0 bases; nucleotides outside the gene matches: 13. CDR1 is MDHEN and CDR2 is SYDVKM in the germline V gene. Complete variable domain (other parts from reference TRBV28 and TRBJ1-1): DVKVTQSSRYLVKRTGEKVFLECVQDMDHENMFWYRQDPGLGLRLIYFSYDVKMKEKGDIPEGYSVSREKKERFSLILESASTNQTSMYLCASSLQGGQGMEVNTEAFFGQGTRLTVV.

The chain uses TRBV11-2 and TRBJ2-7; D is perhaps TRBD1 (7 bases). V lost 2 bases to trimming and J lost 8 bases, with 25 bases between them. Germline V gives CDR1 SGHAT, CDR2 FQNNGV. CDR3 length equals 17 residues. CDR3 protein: CASSLRQGASRRDKQYF. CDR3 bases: TGTGCCAGCAGCTTAAGACAGGGAGCCTCCAGGCGGGACAAGCAGTACTTC.

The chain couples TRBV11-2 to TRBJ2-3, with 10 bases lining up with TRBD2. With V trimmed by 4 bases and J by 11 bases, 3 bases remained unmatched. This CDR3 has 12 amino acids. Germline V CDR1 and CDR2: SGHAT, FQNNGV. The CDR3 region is CASSSLAGGQYF. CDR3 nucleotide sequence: TGTGCCAGCAGCTCTTTAGCGGGGGGGCAGTATTTT. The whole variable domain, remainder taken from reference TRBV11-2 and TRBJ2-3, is EAGVAQSPRYKIIEKRQSVAFWCNPISGHATLYWYQQILGQGPKLLIQFQNNGVVDDSQLPKDRFSAERLKGVDSTLKIQPAKLEDSAVYLCASSSLAGGQYFGPGTRLTVL.

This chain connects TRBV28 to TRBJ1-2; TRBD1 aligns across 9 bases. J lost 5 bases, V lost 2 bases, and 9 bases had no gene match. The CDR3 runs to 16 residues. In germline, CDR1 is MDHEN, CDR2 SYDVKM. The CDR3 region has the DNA TGTGCCAGCAGTTTAGAGTCGGGACAGGGTGGTTATGGCTACACCTTC. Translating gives CASSLESGQGGYGYTF.

The CDR3 protein is CASSLGGRAPPGELFF. In nucleotides, the CDR3 is TGTGCCAGCAGCTTAGGCGGCAGGGCCCCCCCCGGGGAGCTGTTTTTT. The J gene is TRBJ2-2, the V gene TRBV7-2; D might be TRBD1 (5 bases). The CDR3 is 16 amino acids. Trimming stripped 1 base from V and 6 bases from J, with 15 bases between. Per germline, CDR1 SGHTA and CDR2 FQGNSA.

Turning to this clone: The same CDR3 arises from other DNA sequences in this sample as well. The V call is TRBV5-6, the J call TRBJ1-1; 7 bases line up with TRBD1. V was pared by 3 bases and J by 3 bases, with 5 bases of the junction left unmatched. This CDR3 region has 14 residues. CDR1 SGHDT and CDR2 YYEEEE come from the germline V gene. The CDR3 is CASSSRDRDTEAFF. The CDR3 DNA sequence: TGTGCCAGCAGCTCCCGGGACAGAGACACTGAAGCTTTCTTT.

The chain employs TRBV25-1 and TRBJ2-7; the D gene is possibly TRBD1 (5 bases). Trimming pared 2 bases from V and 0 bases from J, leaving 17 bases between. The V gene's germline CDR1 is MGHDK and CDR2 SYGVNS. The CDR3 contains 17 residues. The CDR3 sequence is CASSEPRNPGHSYEQYF. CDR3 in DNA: TGTGCCAGCAGTGAACCACGAAATCCCGGACACTCCTACGAGCAGTACTTC.

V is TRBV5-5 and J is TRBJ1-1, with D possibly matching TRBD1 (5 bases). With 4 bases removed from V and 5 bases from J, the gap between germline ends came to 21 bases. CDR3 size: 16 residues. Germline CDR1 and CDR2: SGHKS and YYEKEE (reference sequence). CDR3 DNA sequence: TGTGCCAGCAGCCCAGCCAGGGAGGATGGAGGGACTGAAGCTTTCTTT. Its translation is CASSPAREDGGTEAFF.

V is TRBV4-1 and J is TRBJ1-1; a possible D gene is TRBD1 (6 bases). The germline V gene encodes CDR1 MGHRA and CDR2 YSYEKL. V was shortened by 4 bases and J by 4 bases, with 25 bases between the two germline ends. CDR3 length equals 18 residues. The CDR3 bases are TGCGCCAGCAGCCGCCAACGGGGGGGGGCAGGGGTGGGCACTGAAGCTTTCTTT. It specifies CASSRQRGGAGVGTEAFF.

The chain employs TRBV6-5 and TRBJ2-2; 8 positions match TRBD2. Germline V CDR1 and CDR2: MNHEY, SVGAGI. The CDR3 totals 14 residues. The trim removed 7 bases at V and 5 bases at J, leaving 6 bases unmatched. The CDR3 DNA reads TGTGCCAGCACGCGGGGGGCCGGAACCGGGGAGCTGTTTTTT. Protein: CASTRGAGTGELFF.

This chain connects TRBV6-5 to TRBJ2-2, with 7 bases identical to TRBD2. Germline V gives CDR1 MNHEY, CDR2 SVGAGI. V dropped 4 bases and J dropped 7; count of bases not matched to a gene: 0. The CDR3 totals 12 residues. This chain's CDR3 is CASSWGGGELFF. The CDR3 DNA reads TGTGCCAGCAGTTGGGGGGGCGGGGAGCTGTTTTTT.

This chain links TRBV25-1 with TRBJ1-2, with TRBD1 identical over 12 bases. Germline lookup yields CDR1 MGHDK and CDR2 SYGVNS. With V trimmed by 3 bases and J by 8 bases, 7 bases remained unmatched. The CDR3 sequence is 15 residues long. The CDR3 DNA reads TGTGCCAGCAGTGACTCCGGGACAGGGGGCGAGGGCTACACCTTC. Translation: CASSDSGTGGEGYTF.

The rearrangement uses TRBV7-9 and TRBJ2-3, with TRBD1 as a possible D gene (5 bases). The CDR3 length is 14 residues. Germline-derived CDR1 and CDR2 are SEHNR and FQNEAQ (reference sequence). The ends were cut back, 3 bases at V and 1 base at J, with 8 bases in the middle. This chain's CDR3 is CASSFKQGTDTQYF. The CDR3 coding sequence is TGTGCCAGCAGCTTTAAACAGGGCACAGATACGCAGTATTTT.

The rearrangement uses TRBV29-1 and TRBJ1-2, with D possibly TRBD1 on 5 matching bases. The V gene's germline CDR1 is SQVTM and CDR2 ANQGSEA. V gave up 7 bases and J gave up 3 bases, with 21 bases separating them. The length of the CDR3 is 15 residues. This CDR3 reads CSAEGRTANDYGYTF. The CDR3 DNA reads TGCAGCGCCGAGGGGCGGACCGCTAACGACTATGGCTACACCTTC.

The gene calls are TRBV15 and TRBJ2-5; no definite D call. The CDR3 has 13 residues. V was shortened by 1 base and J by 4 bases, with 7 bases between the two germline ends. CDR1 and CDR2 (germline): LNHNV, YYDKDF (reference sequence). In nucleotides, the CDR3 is TGTGCCACCAGCAGAGCAATCCTAGAGACCCAGTACTTC. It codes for CATSRAILETQYF. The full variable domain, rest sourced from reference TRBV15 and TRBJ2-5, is DAMVIQNPRYQVTQFGKPVTLSCSQTLNHNVMYWYQQKSSQAPKLLFHYYDKDFNNEADTPDNFQSRRPNTSFCFLDIRSPGLGDTAMYLCATSRAILETQYFGPGTRLLVL.

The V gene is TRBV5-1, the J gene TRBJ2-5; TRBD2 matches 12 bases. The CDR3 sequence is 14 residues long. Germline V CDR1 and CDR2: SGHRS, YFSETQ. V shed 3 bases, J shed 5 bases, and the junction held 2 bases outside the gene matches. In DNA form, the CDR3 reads TGCGCCAGCAGCTGCGGGACTAGCGGGGAGACCCAGTACTTC. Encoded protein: CASSCGTSGETQYF.

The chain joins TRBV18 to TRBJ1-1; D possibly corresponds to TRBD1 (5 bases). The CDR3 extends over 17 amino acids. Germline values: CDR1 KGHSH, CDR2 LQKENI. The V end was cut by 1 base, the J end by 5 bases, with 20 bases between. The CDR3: CASSPRQGEGGRTEAFF. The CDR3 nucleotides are TGTGCCAGCTCACCACGGCAGGGTGAAGGTGGAAGGACTGAAGCTTTCTTT.

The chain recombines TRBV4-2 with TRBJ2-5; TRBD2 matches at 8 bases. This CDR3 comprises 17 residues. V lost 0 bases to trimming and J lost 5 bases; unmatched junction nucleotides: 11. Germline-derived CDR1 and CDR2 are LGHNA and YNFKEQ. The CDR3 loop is CASSQDYGGGMGETQYF. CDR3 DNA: TGTGCCAGCAGCCAAGACTATGGCGGGGGGATGGGGGAGACCCAGTACTTC.

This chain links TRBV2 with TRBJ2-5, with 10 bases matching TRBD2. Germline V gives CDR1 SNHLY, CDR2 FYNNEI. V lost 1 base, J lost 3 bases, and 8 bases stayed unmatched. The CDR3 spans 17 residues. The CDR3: CASSEGASGGLKETQYF. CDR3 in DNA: TGTGCCAGCAGTGAAGGGGCTAGCGGGGGACTAAAAGAGACCCAGTACTTC.